A single sample is the source of the 10 T cell receptor beta chains below, sequenced in a study of blood T cell repertoires in COVID-19. The data were produced by immunoSEQ multiplex PCR, yet TCRdb's version contains in-frame clones alone and is incomplete. Among 230,000 or so clones listed, about 85% were seen once. Sequencing used PBMCs or T cells enriched from blood (not recorded which). These receptor sequences come from a woman aged 45 to 65 who had been exposed to COVID-19.

The gene calls are TRBV28 and TRBJ1-2, with 11 positions matching TRBD1. Per germline, CDR1 MDHEN and CDR2 SYDVKM. The CDR3 is 19 residues long. Trimming removed 5 bases from V and 4 bases from J; junction bases left unmatched: 18. The CDR3 here is CASSKGTGGPERVGYGYTF. DNA of the CDR3: TGTGCCAGCAGTAAAGGGACAGGGGGACCAGAGCGAGTTGGCTATGGCTACACCTTC.

The V and J genes are TRBV13 and TRBJ2-5; 8 bases are a match to TRBD2. The junction had 7 bases not matched to a gene; V was cut back by 5 bases and J by 5 bases. The germline V gene has CDR1 PRHDT and CDR2 FYEKMQ (reference sequence). The CDR3 runs 14 residues. CDR3 sequence: CASSLRGGYETQYF. The DNA of the CDR3 is TGTGCCAGCAGCCTACGGGGGGGCTATGAGACCCAGTACTTC.

The J gene is TRBJ2-7, the V gene TRBV7-8; 9 bases align to TRBD1. V gave up 2 bases and J gave up 2 bases; unmatched junction bases: 13. The CDR3 has 18 amino acids. The germline CDR1 and CDR2 sequences are SGHVS and FQNEAQ. CDR3 bases: TGTGCCAGCAGCTTACCACCCCCGGGACAGGGAATGACCTACGAGCAGTACTTC. Its protein product is CASSLPPPGQGMTYEQYF.

The V and J genes are TRBV16 and TRBJ1-3, with D unclear. This CDR3 contains 15 residues. V was shortened by 4 bases and J by 1 base, with 11 bases between the two germline ends. CDR1 KGHSY and CDR2 FQNENV come from the germline V gene. CDR3 nucleotides: TGTGCCAGCAGCCTTATAGGAGGGTCTGGAAACACCATATATTTT. Its protein product is CASSLIGGSGNTIYF.

In its sample, this clone was seen many times. The chain carries TRBV20-1 and TRBJ2-5, with D possibly TRBD1 on 6 matching bases. Germline V gene sequence: CDR1 DFQATT, CDR2 SNEGSKA (reference sequence). This CDR3 has 11 residues. As DNA, the CDR3 is TGCTCCGCCGGACAGCAAGAGACCCAGTACTTC. Translation gives CSAGQQETQYF.

The J gene is TRBJ1-2, the V gene TRBV6-5, with D possibly TRBD1 on 6 matching bases. Germline V CDR1 and CDR2: MNHEY, SVGAGI. The CDR3 runs 14 residues. V gave up 7 bases and J gave up 4 bases, with 16 bases separating them. CDR3 residues: CASTERGASYGYTF. CDR3 DNA: TGTGCCAGCACCGAACGGGGGGCGAGCTATGGCTACACCTTC.

This clone was picked up one time. The CDR3, as DNA: TGTGCCAGCAGCCTAGGACAGGGGGCTAATGAAAAACTGTTTTTT. Amino acid sequence: CASSLGQGANEKLFF. This sequence joins TRBV3-1 (or the pseudogene TRBV3-2) and TRBJ1-4, with TRBD1 identical over 10 bases. V was pared by 4 bases and J by 3 bases, with 2 bases of the junction left unmatched. Germline values: CDR1 LGHDT, CDR2 YNNKEL (reference sequence). The CDR3 is 15 residues long.

V usage is TRBV5-5 and J usage is TRBJ2-3; possible D gene TRBD2, 6 bases. The CDR3 is made up of 15 amino acids. V lost 4 bases and J lost 1, with 13 bases in between. The germline V gene has CDR1 SGHKS and CDR2 YYEKEE (reference sequence). CDR3 sequence reads: CASSVRRGGTDTQYF. CDR3 DNA: TGTGCCAGCAGCGTGAGGAGGGGTGGCACAGATACGCAGTATTTT.

The V and J genes are TRBV19 and TRBJ2-3; 7 bases match TRBD1. The CDR3 length is 16 residues. Germline V gene lookup returns CDR1 LNHDA and CDR2 SQIVND (reference sequence). Trimming at V came to 5 bases and at J to 5 bases, leaving 13 bases not matched to a gene. The CDR3 DNA reads TGTGCCAGTAGTCCCCGGGACAGTTACCGCGGAGATACGCAGTATTTT. Amino acids: CASSPRDSYRGDTQYF.

On this clone itself: In the same sample, other DNA sequences code for this CDR3. The chain uses TRBV9 and TRBJ1-3, with D unclear. Germline V gene sequence: CDR1 SGDLS, CDR2 YYNGEE. V lost 0 bases and J lost 2, with 6 bases in between. This CDR3 region has 14 residues. DNA for the CDR3: TGTGCCAGCAGCGTAGCTGGCACTGGAAACACCATATATTTT. Protein: CASSVAGTGNTIYF.